The entry below describes one T cell receptor (beta chain). Clinical histories supplied by participants themselves formed the basis of cohort assignment. Two negative PCRs, clearance, or symptom resolution were required of recovered Cohort 3 donors. This CDR3 spans 12 amino acids. Germline V gives CDR1 SQVTM, CDR2 ANQGSEA. The V and J ends lost 5 bases and 1 base respectively, with 6 bases between them. The sample is drawn from a study of blood T cell repertoires in COVID-19. Here immunoSEQ multiplex PCR was the method, and the copy in TCRdb shows in-frame clones only, minus some. The sample contains approximately 180,000 clones, approximately 82% of which appear only once.

The V and J genes are TRBV29-1 and TRBJ1-5; tentatively, D is TRBD1 (5 bases). Sample: PBMCs or T cells enriched from blood (not recorded which). The receptor comes from a man in his forties or fifties who had recovered from COVID-19. The CDR3 bases are TGCAGCGTTCAGGGAAGCAATCAGCCCCAGCATTTT. The encoded protein is CSVQGSNQPQHF.